Presented here are 19 T cell receptor beta chains from one specimen sequenced in a study of T cells in Graves' hyperthyroidism and ophthalmopathy. There were TCR beta CDR3 regions amplified from RNA transcripts. Using the HTBI primer set, a first-round RT-PCR was run on the TCR CDR3. TCRdb re-called the multiplex PCR reads through MiXCR, storing one row per CDR3 protein. In the table there are around 700,000 distinct CDR3 sequences, around 20% of which are singletons. The sample taken for sequencing was blood. These receptors all come from a woman aged 50 to 60 with Graves' hyperthyroidism that later progressed to Graves' ophthalmopathy.

This clonotype came up a few times. The rearrangement joins TRBV14 to TRBJ1-1; 7 nucleotides agree with TRBD1. The CDR3 spans 15 residues. V dropped 2 bases and J dropped 4; count of bases not matched to a gene: 7. Per the germline V gene, CDR1 is SGHDN and CDR2 is FVKESK. CDR3 loop: CASSQNRGLGTEAFF. Here the CDR3 DNA reads TGTGCCAGCAGCCAAAACAGGGGTTTGGGCACTGAAGCTTTCTTT.

The rearrangement links TRBV5-1 to TRBJ2-6; no clear D. The CDR3 covers 15 residues. CDR1 SGHRS and CDR2 YFSETQ come from the germline V gene. Trimming pared 2 bases from V and 2 bases from J, leaving 8 bases between. For the CDR3, the DNA is TGCGCCAGCAGCTTACGGATGGCTGGGGCCAACGTCCTGACTTTC. Residues: CASSLRMAGANVLTF.

This clonotype was counted a few times. This rearrangement joins TRBV7-9 to TRBJ2-2; possible D gene TRBD2, 6 bases. This CDR3 comprises 15 residues. Per germline, CDR1 SEHNR and CDR2 FQNEAQ (reference sequence). V gave up 1 base and J gave up 3 bases, with 9 bases separating them. CDR3 sequence reads: CASSLGASDTGELFF. The CDR3 region has the DNA TGTGCCAGCAGCTTAGGGGCTAGCGACACCGGGGAGCTGTTTTTT. The full variable domain, rest sourced from reference TRBV7-9 and TRBJ2-2, is DTGVSQNPRHKITKRGQNVTFRCDPISEHNRLYWYRQTLGQGPEFLTYFQNEAQLEKSRLLSDRFSAERPKGSFSTLEIQRTEQGDSAMYLCASSLGASDTGELFFGEGSRLTVL.

The V call is TRBV4-1, the J call TRBJ2-1; maybe TRBD1 (6 bases). Deletions cut 1 base from V and 5 bases from J, with 15 bases between. Germline CDR1 and CDR2: MGHRA and YSYEKL. This CDR3 is 16 amino acids long. CDR3: CASSQADRTPHNEQFF. Here the CDR3 DNA reads TGCGCCAGCAGCCAAGCAGACAGGACTCCCCACAATGAGCAGTTCTTC.

The rearrangement uses TRBV15 and TRBJ1-6, with D uncertain. Germline lookup yields CDR1 LNHNV and CDR2 YYDKDF (reference sequence). With 0 bases removed from V and 9 bases from J, the gap between germline ends came to 12 bases. The CDR3 runs to 15 residues. The CDR3 DNA reads as TGTGCCACCAGCAGAGATGCGGTGGCCCTTTCACCCCTCCACTTT. Translating gives CATSRDAVALSPLHF.

In this sample, this clonotype turned up many times. The chain is built from TRBV6-1 and TRBJ1-5; 9 bases align to TRBD1. V dropped 4 bases and J dropped 6; count of bases not matched to a gene: 4. The CDR3 spans 14 residues. Germline CDR1 MNHNS, CDR2 SASEGT. CDR3 in DNA: TGTGCCAGCAGTGGGGGGACAGGGCCTCAGCCCCAGCATTTT. It yields the protein CASSGGTGPQPQHF.

The chain joins TRBV6-1 to TRBJ2-7; tentative D call: TRBD1 (6 bases). V lost 4 bases, J lost 4 bases, and 14 bases lay in between. Germline CDR1 and CDR2: MNHNS and SASEGT. The CDR3 totals 14 residues. The CDR3 loop reads CASSVDRKTYEQYF. The DNA for the CDR3 is TGTGCCAGCAGTGTAGACAGGAAAACTTACGAGCAGTACTTC.

This clonotype was seen ten or more times. The chain has TRBV6-1 and TRBJ1-2; 8 bases fit TRBD1. V shed 5 bases, J shed 4 bases, and the junction held 6 bases outside the gene matches. The CDR3 runs 14 residues. Germline CDR1 and CDR2: MNHNS and SASEGT. CDR3 protein: CASSSGQAIYGYTF. In DNA form, the CDR3 reads TGTGCCAGCAGTTCGGGACAGGCTATCTATGGCTACACCTTC.

The chain has TRBV6-2 or TRBV6-3 and TRBJ2-5; 7 bases match TRBD2. The CDR3 has 16 residues. V lost 0 bases, J lost 1 base, and 5 bases stayed unmatched. CDR1 and CDR2 from the germline V gene are MNHEY and SVGEGT. The CDR3 region has the DNA TGTGCCAGCAGTTACTCGCGTAGCGGGCTCCAAGAGACCCAGTACTTC. It specifies CASSYSRSGLQETQYF.

This rearrangement joins TRBV28 to TRBJ2-1; 8 nucleotides agree with TRBD2. CDR1 MDHEN and CDR2 SYDVKM come from the germline V gene. The length of the CDR3 is 13 residues. The ends lost 7 bases at V and 8 bases at J; junction bases unmatched: 7. The CDR3 region is CASTPGLVYEQFF. CDR3 bases: TGTGCCAGCACCCCGGGACTAGTTTATGAGCAGTTCTTC.

V is TRBV28 and J is TRBJ2-7; 10 nucleotides match TRBD1. Losses at the gene ends were 3 bases for V and 7 bases for J; bases not matched to a gene: 6. Germline lookup yields CDR1 MDHEN and CDR2 SYDVKM. CDR3 length equals 14 residues. CDR3 sequence reads: CASSFLDRGTEQYF. For the CDR3, the DNA is TGTGCCAGCAGTTTTCTGGACAGGGGGACTGAGCAGTACTTC. Complete variable domain (other parts from reference TRBV28 and TRBJ2-7): DVKVTQSSRYLVKRTGEKVFLECVQDMDHENMFWYRQDPGLGLRLIYFSYDVKMKEKGDIPEGYSVSREKKERFSLILESASTNQTSMYLCASSFLDRGTEQYFGPGTRLTVT.

This clonotype showed up many times. The chain recombines TRBV6-1 with TRBJ1-4; D is unclear. CDR1 is MNHNS, CDR2 SASEGT, per germline. Trimming pared 5 bases from V and 0 bases from J, leaving 19 bases between. The length of the CDR3 is 18 residues. CDR3 in amino acids: CASSLVGPDFATNEKLFF. CDR3 nucleotide sequence: TGTGCCAGCAGTTTGGTAGGGCCCGACTTTGCAACTAATGAAAAACTGTTTTTT.

This clonotype was found once. This chain links TRBV27 with TRBJ2-1; D possibly corresponds to TRBD2 (6 bases). Trimming took 1 base from V and 0 from J, leaving 16 bases between them. Germline CDR1 reads MNHEY; CDR2 reads SMNVEV (reference sequence). The CDR3 runs 18 residues. The CDR3 DNA reads as TGTGCCAGCAGTTTATACCAGGGACTGAGCGACTCCTACAATGAGCAGTTCTTC. This encodes CASSLYQGLSDSYNEQFF.

The table lists this clonotype with many counts. J is TRBJ1-1 and V is TRBV18; 8 bases align to TRBD1. There are 15 residues in the CDR3. In germline, CDR1 is KGHSH, CDR2 LQKENI. V dropped 4 bases and J dropped 5; count of bases not matched to a gene: 9. CDR3 nucleotide sequence: TGTGCCAGCTCACTAGCTAGGACAGGGACTACTGAAGCTTTCTTT. Protein product: CASSLARTGTTEAFF.

The table lists this clonotype with a few counts. This chain links TRBV15 with TRBJ2-3; D is uncertain. Trimming pared 0 bases from V and 5 bases from J, leaving 6 bases between. Germline V gene sequence: CDR1 LNHNV, CDR2 YYDKDF (reference sequence). The CDR3 consists of 13 residues. The CDR3 spells CATSRESGDTQYF. The CDR3 nucleotides read TGTGCCACCAGCAGAGAGTCGGGAGATACGCAGTATTTT. Full variable domain (outside the CDR3, taken from reference TRBV15 and TRBJ2-3): DAMVIQNPRYQVTQFGKPVTLSCSQTLNHNVMYWYQQKSSQAPKLLFHYYDKDFNNEADTPDNFQSRRPNTSFCFLDIRSPGLGDTAMYLCATSRESGDTQYFGPGTRLTVL.

CDR3 nucleotides: TGTGCCAGCAGTGAACAAGCGGGGGGCACAGATACGCAGTATTTT. Encoded protein: CASSEQAGGTDTQYF. V is TRBV6-1 and J is TRBJ2-3; 8 bases are shared with TRBD2. V gave up 2 bases and J gave up 1 base; unmatched junction bases: 2. This CDR3 has 15 residues. Germline V CDR1 and CDR2: MNHNS, SASEGT.

Turning to this clonotype: The junction shows a germline mismatch at one end, possibly a read error. The chain has TRBV20-1 and TRBJ1-6; D unresolved. CDR1 and CDR2 (germline): DFQATT, SNEGSKA (reference sequence). The CDR3 spans 13 residues. CDR3 coding DNA: TGCAGTGCTAGGAGCTCCAATAATTCACCCCTCCACTTT. As protein: CSARSSNNSPLHF.

This clonotype was observed at least ten times. The chain is built from TRBV2 and TRBJ2-5, with a possible D match to TRBD1 (7 bases). The CDR3 runs 14 residues. V was shortened by 7 bases and J by 5 bases, with 17 bases between the two germline ends. Per the germline V gene, CDR1 is SNHLY and CDR2 is FYNNEI. CDR3 DNA: TGTGCCAGCACCGCTCAGGGGGGCCTTGAGACCCAGTACTTC. Its protein product is CASTAQGGLETQYF.

The rearrangement uses TRBV2 and TRBJ2-2; tentatively, D is TRBD1 (5 bases). The CDR3 extends over 14 amino acids. The V end lost 5 bases, the J end lost 3 bases, and 10 bases lay between the germline ends. Per the germline V gene, CDR1 is SNHLY and CDR2 is FYNNEI. CDR3 protein: CASSSGSYTGELFF. CDR3 coding DNA: TGTGCCAGCAGTTCAGGGTCATACACCGGGGAGCTGTTTTTT.